This is a list of T cell receptor beta chains from one sample in a study of cytomegalovirus exposure and HLA in healthy donors. Method: immunoSEQ multiplex PCR; TCRdb's copy keeps in-frame clones and lacks some. The sample includes 100,000 to 150,000 clones. Sequenced material: PBMCs. The receptors were gathered from a man under 40 in good health and CMV-seronegative. The CDR3 runs from the conserved cysteine through the conserved F or W. The D gene is left open where the match is weak.

>TRBV11-2|TRBJ2-7|NA
TGTGCCAGCAGCTCCGAGGCGTCCAGGGACTACGAGCAGTACTTC
CASSSEASRDYEQYF
>TRBV4-2|TRBJ2-7|NA
TGTGCCAGCAGCCTAGGGGGGGGCGGAGAGCAGTACTTC
CASSLGGGGEQYF
>TRBV19|TRBJ1-4|TRBD1
TGTGCCAGTAGGAATCCGGGACAGAATGAAAAACTGTTTTTT
CASRNPGQNEKLFF
>TRBV30|TRBJ1-1|NA
TGTGCCTGGAATTTCCAGATCGACACTGAAGCTTTCTTT
CAWNFQIDTEAFF
>TRBV6-5|TRBJ2-1|NA
TGTGCCAGCAGCCCACCGGGACTTTACAATGAGCAGTTCTTC
CASSPPGLYNEQFF
>TRBV5-6|TRBJ2-5|TRBD1
TGTGCCAGCAGCTTACAGGGGCTACAAGAGACCCAGTACTTC
CASSLQGLQETQYF
>TRBV5-1|TRBJ2-5|TRBD2
TGCGCCAGCAGCCCCTGGGGAGCGGGAGAGGAGACCCAGTACTTC
CASSPWGAGEETQYF
>TRBV7-9|TRBJ2-1|NA
TGTGCCATCACAGGGACCCCTGGGCAGTTCTTC
CAITGTPGQFF
>TRBV30|TRBJ1-1|NA
TGTGCCTGGAAGGTGGTGGAGCCTGAAGCTTTCTTT
CAWKVVEPEAFF
>TRBV14|TRBJ1-1|NA
TGTGCCAGCAGCAAACGGGACAAACACACTGAAGCTTTCTTT
CASSKRDKHTEAFF
>TRBV27|TRBJ2-2|NA
TGTGCCAGCAGTTACAGCTCCTCAACCGGGGAGCTGTTTTTT
CASSYSSSTGELFF
>TRBV11-2|TRBJ1-2|NA
TGTGCCAGCAGCTTAGATGGGGGGGGAAGTGGCTACACCTTC
CASSLDGGGSGYTF
>TRBV29-1|TRBJ1-2|NA
TGCAGCGTTGAATATTTGTTGGCCTATGGCTACACCTTC
CSVEYLLAYGYTF
>TRBV27|TRBJ1-3|NA
TGTGCCAGCAGTTCGACCCTCGGACATGCTGGAAACACCATATATTTT
CASSSTLGHAGNTIYF
>TRBV19|TRBJ2-3|TRBD2
TGTGCCAGTAGCCCCCTCGTAGCGGGAGGCGGAACTAGCACAGATACGCAGTATTTT
CASSPLVAGGGTSTDTQYF
>TRBV10-1|TRBJ1-1|NA
TGCGCCAGCAGTGACAGGGTGGGTGACACTGAAGCTTTCTTT
CASSDRVGDTEAFF
>TRBV10-2|TRBJ2-7|TRBD1
TGCGCCAGCAGTCCACCAAGGGACAGGGGAGAGCAGTACTTC
CASSPPRDRGEQYF
>TRBV28|TRBJ2-7|NA
TGTGCCAGCAGCTCCTACTACGAGCAGTACTTC
CASSSYYEQYF
>TRBV7-9|TRBJ2-1|TRBD1
TGTGCCAGCAGCCCCTCGGACAGGATCGCCTACAATGAGCAGTTCTTC
CASSPSDRIAYNEQFF
>TRBV15|TRBJ2-3|NA
TGTGCCACCAGCAGAACCGCTAGCGGACAGACAGATACGCAGTATTTT
CATSRTASGQTDTQYF
>TRBV5-1|TRBJ2-7|TRBD2
TGCGCCAGCAGATGGACTAGCGGGCTCTACGAGCAGTACTTC
CASRWTSGLYEQYF
>TRBV2|TRBJ1-2|NA
TGTGCCAGCAGTTGGGGGACAAGTGGCTACACCTTC
CASSWGTSGYTF
>TRBV4-2|TRBJ2-7|NA
TGTGCCAGCAGCCCCCGGGTTGGCCTCTACGAGCAGTACTTC
CASSPRVGLYEQYF
>TRBV4-3|TRBJ1-6|NA
TGCGCCAGCAGCCGGACAGATAATTCACCCCTCCACTTT
CASSRTDNSPLHF
>TRBV6-1|TRBJ2-7|TRBD2
TGTGCCAGCAGTGGGGTAGCGGGATATGGCGAGCAGTACTTC
CASSGVAGYGEQYF
>TRBV15|TRBJ2-7|TRBD2
TGTGCCACCAGCAGAGGGGGGGGACTAGCGGGAGCCTCCTACGAGCAGTACTTC
CATSRGGGLAGASYEQYF
>TRBV6-1|TRBJ1-1|TRBD1
TGTGCCAGCACCATACGAAAGACAGGGGGGACAGCTTTCTTT
CASTIRKTGGTAFF
>TRBV7-2|TRBJ2-7|TRBD2
TGTGCCAGCAGACTGTCCAGCGGGGCGGACGAGCAGTACTTC
CASRLSSGADEQYF
>TRBV2|TRBJ2-7|NA
TGTGCCAGCAGAACAGTTGGATCCACCGAGCAGTACTTC
CASRTVGSTEQYF
>TRBV5-1|TRBJ2-7|NA
TGCGCCAGCAGCCCGACCGGTTCGGGGATCTACGAGCAGTACTTC
CASSPTGSGIYEQYF
>TRBV5-4|TRBJ2-7|TRBD2
TGTGCCAGCAGCCTCTGGGGGGGGTACGAGCAGTACTTC
CASSLWGGYEQYF
>TRBV7-2|TRBJ2-3|TRBD2
TGTGCCAGCAGCTTAGCGGCTAGCGGGAGTGCTCGGGATACGCAGTATTTT
CASSLAASGSARDTQYF
>TRBV7-3|TRBJ2-3|TRBD2
TGTGCCAGCAGCTCCTCGGGACTAGCGGGTACAGATACGCAGTATTTT
CASSSSGLAGTDTQYF
>TRBV5-1|TRBJ1-1|NA
TGCGCCAGCAGCTCGTACACAGCGAACACTGAAGCTTTCTTT
CASSSYTANTEAFF
>TRBV30|TRBJ2-7|TRBD1
TGTGCCTGGAGGGACCCAGGGGGCAGGTACGAGCAGTACTTC
CAWRDPGGRYEQYF
>TRBV4-2|TRBJ2-3|TRBD1
TGTGCCAGCAGCCAAGAAAGGGGACAGCGCACAGATACGCAGTATTTT
CASSQERGQRTDTQYF
>TRBV4-1|TRBJ2-1|TRBD2
TGCGCCAGCAGGCGACTAGCGGGAATAGGAAATGAGCAGTTCTTC
CASRRLAGIGNEQFF
>TRBV9|TRBJ2-1|NA
TGTGCCAGCAGCGCCCACCGACCGGGACTGAGGTTAAACAATGAGCAGTTCTTC
CASSAHRPGLRLNNEQFF
>TRBV6-5|TRBJ1-2|NA
TGTGCCAGCAGTTACTCAACCACAGGGTTGAACTATGGCTACACCTTC
CASSYSTTGLNYGYTF
>TRBV6-1|TRBJ1-5|NA
TGTGCCAGCAGTGAAGTTGGAGATAGCAATCAGCCCCAGCATTTT
CASSEVGDSNQPQHF
>TRBV2|TRBJ2-1|TRBD2
TGTGCCAGCAGTCCGACTAGCGGAGCCTACAATGAGCAGTTCTTC
CASSPTSGAYNEQFF
>TRBV29-1|TRBJ2-7|TRBD2
TGCAGCGTCAGTGATGGGGGGGTATACGAGCAGTACTTC
CSVSDGGVYEQYF
>TRBV16|TRBJ1-1|NA
TGTGCCAGCAGCCCACTCCAAGAAACCGCCGGGTCAGAAGCTTTCTTT
CASSPLQETAGSEAFF
>TRBV28|TRBJ2-7|TRBD2
TGTGCCAGCAGTTTTCCGAGACTAGCGGGTTCCTACGAGCAGTACTTC
CASSFPRLAGSYEQYF
>TRBV11-2|TRBJ2-7|TRBD2
TGTGCCAGCAGCGTGGGACTAGCGGGGCCCTACGAGCAGTACTTC
CASSVGLAGPYEQYF
>TRBV7-9|TRBJ2-3|NA
TGTGCCAGCAGCTTGGGGCCAGTAACTAGCACAGATACGCAGTATTTT
CASSLGPVTSTDTQYF
>TRBV5-1|TRBJ2-5|NA
TGCGCCAGCAGCGCGAGCGGGCCCCAAGAGACCCAGTACTTC
CASSASGPQETQYF
>TRBV6-1|TRBJ1-1|NA
TGTGCCAGCAGTGAAAGTGGGCGGGAGCACGGGAACACTGAAGCTTTCTTT
CASSESGREHGNTEAFF
>TRBV27|TRBJ2-7|NA
TGTGCCAGCAGTTTGGCCAAGGGTATGGGGAAAGGGGACTCCTACGAGCAGTACTTC
CASSLAKGMGKGDSYEQYF
>TRBV6-1|TRBJ2-3|NA
TGTGCCAGCAGTGGGACTTGGATCACAGATACGCAGTATTTT
CASSGTWITDTQYF
>TRBV7-3|TRBJ2-3|NA
TGTGCCAGCAGCCAGGGACTGGGCCGCACAGATACGCAGTATTTT
CASSQGLGRTDTQYF